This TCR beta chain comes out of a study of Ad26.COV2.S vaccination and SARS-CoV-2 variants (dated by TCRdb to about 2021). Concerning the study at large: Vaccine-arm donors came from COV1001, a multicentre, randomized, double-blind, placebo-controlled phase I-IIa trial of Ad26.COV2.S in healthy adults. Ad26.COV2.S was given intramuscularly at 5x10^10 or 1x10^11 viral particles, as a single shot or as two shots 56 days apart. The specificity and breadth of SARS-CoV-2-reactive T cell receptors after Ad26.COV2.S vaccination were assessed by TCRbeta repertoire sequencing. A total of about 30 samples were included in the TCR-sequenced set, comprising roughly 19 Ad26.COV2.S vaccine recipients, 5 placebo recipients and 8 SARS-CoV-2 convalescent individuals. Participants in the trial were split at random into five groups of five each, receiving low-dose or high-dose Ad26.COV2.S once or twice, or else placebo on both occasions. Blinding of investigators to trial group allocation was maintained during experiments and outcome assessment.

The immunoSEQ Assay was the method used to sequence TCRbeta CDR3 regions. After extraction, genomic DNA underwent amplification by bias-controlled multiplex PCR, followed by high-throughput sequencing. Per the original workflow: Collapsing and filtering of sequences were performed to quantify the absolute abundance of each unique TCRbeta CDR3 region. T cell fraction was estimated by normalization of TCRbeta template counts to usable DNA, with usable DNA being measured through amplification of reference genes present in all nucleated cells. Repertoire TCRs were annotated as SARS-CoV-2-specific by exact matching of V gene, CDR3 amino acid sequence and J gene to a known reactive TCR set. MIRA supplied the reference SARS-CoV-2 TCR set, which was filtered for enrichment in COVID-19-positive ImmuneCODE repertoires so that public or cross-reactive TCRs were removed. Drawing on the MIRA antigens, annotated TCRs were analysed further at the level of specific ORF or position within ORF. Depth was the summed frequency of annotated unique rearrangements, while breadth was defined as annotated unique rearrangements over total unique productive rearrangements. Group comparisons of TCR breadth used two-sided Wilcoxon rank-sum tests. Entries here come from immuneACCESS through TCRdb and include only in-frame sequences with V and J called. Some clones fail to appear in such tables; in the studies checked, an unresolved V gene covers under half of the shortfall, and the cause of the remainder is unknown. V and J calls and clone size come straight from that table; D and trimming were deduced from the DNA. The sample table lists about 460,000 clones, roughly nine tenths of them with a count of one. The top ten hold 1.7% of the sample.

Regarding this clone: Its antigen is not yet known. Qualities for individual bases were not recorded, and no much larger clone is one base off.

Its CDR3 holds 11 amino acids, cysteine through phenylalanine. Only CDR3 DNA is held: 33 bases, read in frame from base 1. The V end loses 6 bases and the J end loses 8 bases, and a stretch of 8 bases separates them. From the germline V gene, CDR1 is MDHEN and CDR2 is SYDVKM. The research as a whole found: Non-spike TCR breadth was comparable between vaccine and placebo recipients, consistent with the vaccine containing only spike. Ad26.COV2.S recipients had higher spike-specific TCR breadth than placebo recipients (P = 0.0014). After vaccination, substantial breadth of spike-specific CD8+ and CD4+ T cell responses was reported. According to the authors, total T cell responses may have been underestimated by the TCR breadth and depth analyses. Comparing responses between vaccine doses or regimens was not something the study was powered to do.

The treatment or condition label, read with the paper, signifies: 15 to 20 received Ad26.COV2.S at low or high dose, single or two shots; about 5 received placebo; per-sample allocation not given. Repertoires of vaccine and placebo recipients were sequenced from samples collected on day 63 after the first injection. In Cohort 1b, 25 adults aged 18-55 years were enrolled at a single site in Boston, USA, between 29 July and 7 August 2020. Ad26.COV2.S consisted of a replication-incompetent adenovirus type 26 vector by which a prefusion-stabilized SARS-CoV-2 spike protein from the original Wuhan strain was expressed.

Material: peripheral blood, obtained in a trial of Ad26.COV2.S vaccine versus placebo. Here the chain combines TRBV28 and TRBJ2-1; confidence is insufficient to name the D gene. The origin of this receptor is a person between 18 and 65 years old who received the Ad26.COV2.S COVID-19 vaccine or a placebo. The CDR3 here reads CASSPRDEQFF. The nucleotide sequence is TGTGCCAGCAGCCCACGCGATGAGCAGTTCTTC.